The T cell receptor beta chain described here comes from a study of cytomegalovirus exposure and HLA in healthy donors. This clone was seen only once. V gave up 9 bases and J gave up 3 bases, with 11 bases separating them. The CDR3 extends over 12 amino acids. The germline gives CDR1 MDHEN, CDR2 SYDVKM. 60 Vbeta and 13 Jbeta primers were used in PCR. Authors' data handling: About 83 million unique TCR beta chains, 8.5 million to 14 million shared, were counted in a later analysis. Repertoires were generated with immunoSEQ multiplex PCR, while TCRdb's copy carries only in-frame clones and drops some. The V and J calls and clone size are taken from that table; D and trimming were inferred from the DNA. Among more than 200,000 clones listed, 55% to 75% were seen once. The donors gave bone marrow, and they were healthy.

The clonotype was recovered from a man in his forties or fifties in good health and CMV-seropositive. The chain uses TRBV28 and TRBJ1-2; D is unclear. The sequencing sample was made of PBMCs. The CDR3 bases are TGTGCCAGTGGACTCCTTGACTATGGCTACACCTTC. The encoded protein is CASGLLDYGYTF.